The 12 T cell receptor beta chains presented below share a single source sample, sequenced in a study of immune evolution from preneoplasia to lung adenocarcinoma. Assay: immunoSEQ multiplex PCR; the TCRdb copy retains only in-frame clones and omits some. Here the sample spans about 3,700 clones, more than 75% being singletons. The sample taken for sequencing was FFPE invasive lung adenocarcinoma tissue. The receptors come from a person aged 65-85 years with invasive lung adenocarcinoma.

The V and J genes are TRBV28 and TRBJ2-7; TRBD1 matches 7 bases. This CDR3 spans 13 amino acids. CDR1 and CDR2 (germline): MDHEN, SYDVKM. V lost 7 bases to trimming and J lost 2 bases; unmatched junction nucleotides: 5. CDR3 region: CASKRTGTYEQYF. In DNA, the CDR3 is TGTGCCAGCAAGCGGACAGGTACCTACGAGCAGTACTTC.

In regard to this clone: The junction does not match germline at one end; this may be a read error. The chain combines TRBV7-7 with TRBJ2-1; 11 bases fit TRBD2. Per germline, CDR1 SSHAT and CDR2 FNYEAQ (reference sequence). This CDR3 region has 16 residues. The CDR3 nucleotides are TGTGCTAGCAGCTTAAGTGGGACTAGCGGTTACAATGAGCAGTTCTTC. It translates to CASSLSGTSGYNEQFF. Full variable domain (missing parts from reference TRBV7-7 and TRBJ2-1): GAGVSQSPRYKVTKRGQDVTLRCDPISSHATLYWYQQALGQGPEFLTYFNYEAQPDKSGLPSDRFSAERPEGSISTLTIQRTEQRDSAMYRCASSLSGTSGYNEQFFGPGTRLTVL.

The rearrangement joins TRBV5-1 to TRBJ2-7, with D maybe TRBD2 (6 bases). V lost 1 base to trimming and J lost 3 bases, with 11 bases between them. Germline lookup yields CDR1 SGHRS and CDR2 YFSETQ. This CDR3 comprises 14 residues. CDR3 sequence: CASSLLEGGYEQYF. DNA of the CDR3: TGCGCCAGCAGCTTGTTGGAGGGCGGCTACGAGCAGTACTTC. The variable domain in full, completed from reference TRBV5-1 and TRBJ2-7, reads KAGVTQTPRYLIKTRGQQVTLSCSPISGHRSVSWYQQTPGQGLQFLFEYFSETQRNKGNFPGRFSGRQFSNSRSEMNVSTLELGDSALYLCASSLLEGGYEQYFGPGTRLTVT.

This chain uses TRBV18 with TRBJ2-1, with 12 bases lining up with TRBD1. CDR3 length equals 15 residues. The germline CDR1 and CDR2 sequences are KGHSH and LQKENI. Trimming removed 3 bases from V and 6 bases from J; junction bases left unmatched: 3. The CDR3 protein is CASSPGTGGFNEQFF. The CDR3 DNA is TGTGCCAGCTCACCCGGGACAGGGGGCTTCAATGAGCAGTTCTTC.

The rearrangement joins TRBV28 to TRBJ1-5, with unresolved D. The germline CDR1 and CDR2 sequences are MDHEN and SYDVKM. The CDR3 totals 13 residues. Trimming pared 3 bases from V and 5 bases from J, leaving 8 bases between. CDR3: CASSFPGDQPQHF. DNA of the CDR3: TGTGCCAGCAGTTTTCCCGGGGATCAGCCCCAGCATTTT.

J is TRBJ2-7 and V is TRBV11-2, with 12 nucleotides matching TRBD2. Germline V CDR1 and CDR2: SGHAT, FQNNGV. This CDR3 has 14 amino acids. The V gene end was trimmed by 5 bases and the J gene end by 4 bases; junction bases not matched to a gene: 3. The CDR3 spells CASSRTSGDYEQYF. CDR3 DNA sequence: TGTGCCAGCAGCAGGACTAGCGGGGATTACGAGCAGTACTTC.

The chain has TRBV5-1 and TRBJ2-3, with D perhaps TRBD2 (6 bases). The V gene lost 5 bases and the J gene lost 1 base, with 8 bases spanning the gap. Germline-derived CDR1 and CDR2 are SGHRS and YFSETQ. The CDR3 contains 13 residues. CDR3 bases: TGCGCCAGCAGGGGCGGGGGCACAGATACGCAGTATTTT. Translation gives CASRGGGTDTQYF.

The CDR3 DNA sequence: TGTGCCTGGGCTTATACGGACAATGAGCAGTTCTTC. It encodes CAWAYTDNEQFF. The chain links TRBV30 to TRBJ2-1; unclear D gene. CDR3 length: 12 amino acids. Germline CDR1 GTSNPN, CDR2 SVGIG (reference sequence). The germline V and J ends were trimmed by 5 bases and 5 bases, with 10 bases remaining between them.

The chain links TRBV9 to TRBJ2-3; D is unclear. This CDR3 has 15 amino acids. The germline V gene has CDR1 SGDLS and CDR2 YYNGEE. Trimming shortened V by 0 bases and J by 2 bases, and 10 bases separated the two germline ends. In nucleotides, the CDR3 is TGTGCCAGCAGCGTAGCCCCCCGAACCACAGATACGCAGTATTTT. Its protein product is CASSVAPRTTDTQYF.

J is TRBJ2-5 and V is TRBV20-1; D call uncertain. Per the germline V gene, CDR1 is DFQATT and CDR2 is SNEGSKA (reference sequence). This CDR3 contains 10 residues. Trimming shortened V by 5 bases and J by 4 bases, and 5 bases separated the two germline ends. The CDR3 DNA is TGCAGTGCTGGGCGAGAGACCCAGTACTTC. It yields the protein CSAGRETQYF.

J is TRBJ1-2 and V is TRBV28, with 8 bases identical to TRBD1. The trim removed 5 bases at V and 5 bases at J, leaving 7 bases unmatched. Germline V CDR1 and CDR2: MDHEN, SYDVKM. The CDR3 spans 14 residues. This CDR3 reads CASSLSTGGYGYTF. DNA for the CDR3: TGTGCCAGCAGTCTTTCCACAGGGGGGTATGGCTACACCTTC.

The chain links TRBV27 to TRBJ1-5, with D unclear. Germline CDR1 is MNHEY and CDR2 is SMNVEV (reference sequence). Trimming cost V 6 bases and J 2 bases, with 5 bases left between them. This CDR3 is built from 12 residues. CDR3 coding DNA: TGTGCCAGCAGGGAGCGCAATCAGCCCCAGCATTTT. Translating it yields CASRERNQPQHF.